What follows describes a single TCR beta chain. The repertoire was sequenced with immunoSEQ multiplex PCR; TCRdb's copy has only in-frame clones and lacks some. The table lists 25,000 to 35,000 clones, roughly nine tenths of them singletons. The sample comes from a study of neoadjuvant nivolumab and ipilimumab in lung cancer. The CDR3 is made up of 14 amino acids. Losses at the gene ends were 3 bases for V and 3 bases for J; bases not matched to a gene: 4. CDR1 is KGHSH, CDR2 LQKENI, per germline. The source was peripheral blood, collected after neoadjuvant nivolumab, alone or with ipilimumab, at or shortly before surgery. The sequence was collected from an adult with non-small cell lung cancer. The chain joins TRBV18 to TRBJ2-7; 8 positions match TRBD2. The CDR3 region is CASSPAGTSYEQYF. The CDR3 coding sequence is TGTGCCAGCTCACCCGCCGGGACTAGCTACGAGCAGTACTTC.